Here is one TCR beta chain with its context. Its antigen is undetermined. This sample stems from a study of T cell clones after liver transplantation. Study results and caveats: A larger donor-reactive than third-party decline suggested partial antigen-specific deletion.

The data were produced by immunoSEQ multiplex PCR, yet TCRdb's version contains in-frame clones alone and is incomplete. Here the sample spans some 120,000 clones, 75% to 95% being singletons. From germline, CDR1 is LNHDA and CDR2 SQIVND (reference sequence). The CDR3 runs to 13 residues. Trimming removed 9 bases from V and 4 bases from J; junction bases left unmatched: 6. The sequence was obtained from a human patient who received a liver transplant. The graft donor may account for some of the T cells. The J gene is TRBJ1-1, the V gene TRBV19, with 9 bases fitting TRBD1. The sample was CD4+ T cells from blood, taken 12 months after liver transplant. The CDR3 coding sequence is TGTGCCAGCGAGACAGGGGGAGGCACTGAAGCTTTCTTT. This sequence encodes CASETGGGTEAFF. Full variable domain (outside the CDR3, taken from reference TRBV19 and TRBJ1-1): DGGITQSPKYLFRKEGQNVTLSCEQNLNHDAMYWYRQDPGQGLRLIYYSQIVNDFQKGDIAEGYSVSREKKESFPLTVTSAQKNPTAFYLCASETGGGTEAFFGQGTRLTVV.